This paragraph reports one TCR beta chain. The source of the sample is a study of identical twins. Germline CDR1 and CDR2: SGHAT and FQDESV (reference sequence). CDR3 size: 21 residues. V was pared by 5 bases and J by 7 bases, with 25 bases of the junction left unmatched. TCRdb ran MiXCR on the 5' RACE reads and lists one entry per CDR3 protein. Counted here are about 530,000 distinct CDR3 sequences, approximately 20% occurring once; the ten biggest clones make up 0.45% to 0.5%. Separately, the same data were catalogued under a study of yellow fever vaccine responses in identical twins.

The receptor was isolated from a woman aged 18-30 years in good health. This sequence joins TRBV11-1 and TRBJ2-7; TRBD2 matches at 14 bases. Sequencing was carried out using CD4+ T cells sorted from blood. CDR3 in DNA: TGTGCCAGCAGCAGAGGGGACATTTTGACTAGCGGGAGGGCCCCCTTATTGGAGCAGTACTTC. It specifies CASSRGDILTSGRAPLLEQYF.